These 29 T cell receptor beta chains originate from one sample sequenced in a study of T cells expressing NK-cell markers. TCRdb reprocessed the 5' RACE reads and stores each CDR3 protein as one record, lacking DNA. This sample's clone table lists approximately 460,000 distinct CDR3 sequences. Specimen: blood T cells: a sorted CD56 or NKG2C T cell subset, CD4+ or CD8+ T cells, or bulk PBMC T cells (not recorded which). The receptor set was obtained from a woman aged 18 to 75 in good health.

The rearrangement uses TRBV7-9 and TRBJ2-3; TCRdb calls TRBD2, which cannot be checked without DNA. Germline assignment: CDR1 SEHNR and CDR2 FQNEAQ (reference sequence). The CDR3 contains 16 residues. The CDR3 here is CASSAASGSPADTQYF.

The rearrangement uses TRBV20-1 and TRBJ1-2; TCRdb outputs TRBD1, but without DNA this stays unchecked. CDR1 is DFQATT, CDR2 SNEGSKA, per germline (reference sequence). The CDR3 is made up of 15 amino acids. CDR3: CSAAPITGTSYGYTF.

The chain has TRBV7-2 and TRBJ2-3; the TRBD1 assignment by TCRdb is unverifiable without DNA. Germline CDR1 SGHTA, CDR2 FQGNSA. The CDR3 is made up of 15 amino acids. The CDR3 loop reads CASSLGVPAKDTQYF.

This chain uses TRBV5-1 with TRBJ2-3; the TCRdb call, TRBD2, lacks DNA for checking. This CDR3 contains 14 residues. In germline, CDR1 is SGHRS, CDR2 YFSETQ. The CDR3 sequence is CASSPALELASQYF.

The V gene is TRBV20-1, the J gene TRBJ2-7; TCRdb proposes TRBD2, but this gene call is untestable without DNA. Germline values: CDR1 DFQATT, CDR2 SNEGSKA (reference sequence). This CDR3 comprises 13 residues. The CDR3 protein is CSARLAGAYEQYF.

The V call is TRBV12-3 or TRBV12-4, the J call TRBJ2-6. The CDR3 spans 13 residues. CDR3 loop: CASSLGGANVLTF.

The gene calls are TRBV11-2 and TRBJ2-1; TCRdb's D gene call, TRBD1, goes unchecked for lack of DNA. Germline assignment: CDR1 SGHAT and CDR2 FQNNGV. This CDR3 comprises 15 residues. The chain's CDR3 is CASSEGTGRASEQFF.

The chain combines TRBV24-1 with TRBJ2-2; TCRdb gives TRBD1 as the D gene, but with no DNA this cannot be confirmed. From germline, CDR1 is KGHDR and CDR2 SFDVKD. This CDR3 spans 16 amino acids. Here the CDR3 reads CATSDPRDRNTGELFF.

The genes are TRBV19 and TRBJ2-2; TCRdb returns TRBD2, unconfirmable since there is no DNA. CDR1 and CDR2 (germline): LNHDA, SQIVND (reference sequence). The CDR3 consists of 14 residues. The chain's CDR3 is CASSMGGVTGELFF. Together with reference TRBV19 and TRBJ2-2, the CDR3 gives the full variable domain: DGGITQSPKYLFRKEGQNVTLSCEQNLNHDAMYWYRQDPGQGLRLIYYSQIVNDFQKGDIAEGYSVSREKKESFPLTVTSAQKNPTAFYLCASSMGGVTGELFFGEGSRLTVL.

The chain combines TRBV28 with TRBJ2-2; TCRdb names TRBD2, which stays unverified in the absence of DNA. The CDR3 extends over 16 amino acids. Germline V CDR1 and CDR2: MDHEN, SYDVKM. CDR3 residues: CASKGASGRLTGELFF.

V and J are TRBV7-7 and TRBJ2-2. The CDR3 has 14 amino acids. CDR1 is SSHAT, CDR2 FNYEAQ, per germline (reference sequence). The CDR3 reads CASSLRQVNGELFF.

The V call is TRBV3-1, the J call TRBJ2-2; TCRdb reports TRBD2, a call that lacks DNA to check it against. The CDR3 contains 14 residues. CDR1 and CDR2 (germline): LGHDT, YNNKEL (reference sequence). CDR3 sequence: CASSQQDWNGELFF. The whole variable domain, filled in from reference TRBV3-1 and TRBJ2-2, reads DTAVSQTPKYLVTQMGNDKSIKCEQNLGHDTMYWYKQDSKKFLKIMFSYNNKELIINETVPNRFSPKSPDKAHLNLHINSLELGDSAVYFCASSQQDWNGELFFGEGSRLTVL.

The chain joins TRBV3-1 to TRBJ2-5. This CDR3 region has 13 residues. Germline V gives CDR1 LGHDT, CDR2 YNNKEL (reference sequence). The CDR3: CASSQVSGETQYF.

This chain joins TRBV5-6 and TRBJ1-5; TCRdb selects TRBD1, and the lack of DNA leaves this call unchecked. The CDR3 extends over 16 amino acids. Germline V gene lookup returns CDR1 SGHDT and CDR2 YYEEEE. The CDR3 is CASSLGTGRSNQPQHF.

The chain combines TRBV18 with TRBJ1-5. Germline CDR1 reads KGHSH; CDR2 reads LQKENI. This CDR3 spans 15 amino acids. The chain's CDR3 is CASSRQGNSNQPQHF.

The CDR3 protein is CSARDPGELGANEQFF. This chain links TRBV20-1 with TRBJ2-1; the D call from TCRdb, TRBD2, cannot be confirmed without DNA. The CDR3 runs to 16 residues. Germline CDR1 reads DFQATT; CDR2 reads SNEGSKA (reference sequence).

The chain has TRBV7-2 and TRBJ2-5. The CDR3 length is 16 residues. Germline V gives CDR1 SGHTA, CDR2 FQGNSA. CDR3 protein: CASSLVSTTPQETQYF.

J is TRBJ2-7 and V is TRBV7-9; as DNA is missing, the TRBD2 call by TCRdb cannot be tested. The length of the CDR3 is 15 residues. The germline V gene encodes CDR1 SEHNR and CDR2 FQNEAQ (reference sequence). The CDR3 region is CASSLAGGPSYEQYF.

The chain recombines TRBV5-5 with TRBJ2-3; the D call from TCRdb, TRBD2, cannot be confirmed without DNA. Per germline, CDR1 SGHKS and CDR2 YYEKEE (reference sequence). The CDR3 covers 16 residues. This chain's CDR3 is CASSLTIGRSTDTQYF.

The J gene is TRBJ2-7, the V gene TRBV19; TCRdb's assignment of TRBD1 cannot be checked, as there is no DNA. Germline CDR1 reads LNHDA; CDR2 reads SQIVND (reference sequence). This CDR3 is built from 15 residues. CDR3: CASKPRTGPTYEQYF.

The CDR3 reads CSARDPRTGTGAYNEQFF. The chain carries TRBV20-1 and TRBJ2-1; TCRdb outputs TRBD1, but without DNA this stays unchecked. Germline V lookup: CDR1 DFQATT, CDR2 SNEGSKA (reference sequence). This CDR3 comprises 18 residues.

Here the CDR3 reads CAISVRGGGDTEAFF. The V and J genes are TRBV10-3 and TRBJ1-1; as DNA is missing, the TRBD1 call by TCRdb cannot be tested. The CDR3 spans 15 residues. CDR1 is ENHRY, CDR2 SYGVKD, per germline.

This rearrangement joins TRBV7-2 to TRBJ2-2; the D call of TRBD1 rests on TCRdb alone, since no DNA is present to check it. The CDR3 is 15 amino acids. In germline, CDR1 is SGHTA, CDR2 FQGNSA. CDR3 amino acids: CASSFGQGAGGELFF.

The rearrangement joins TRBV5-1 to TRBJ2-3; TCRdb's assignment of TRBD1 cannot be checked, as there is no DNA. The germline gives CDR1 SGHRS, CDR2 YFSETQ. CDR3 length: 14 amino acids. Here the CDR3 reads CASSPQGGVDTQYF.

The chain joins TRBV28 to TRBJ2-1; TCRdb's D gene call, TRBD2, goes unchecked for lack of DNA. CDR1 and CDR2 from the germline V gene are MDHEN and SYDVKM. This CDR3 region has 16 residues. This CDR3 is CASSFPLAGGDNEQFF.

The chain carries TRBV2 and TRBJ2-2; TCRdb calls TRBD1, which cannot be checked without DNA. Germline values: CDR1 SNHLY, CDR2 FYNNEI. This CDR3 contains 17 residues. CDR3 residues: CASSERWGGANTGELFF. Together with reference TRBV2 and TRBJ2-2, the CDR3 gives the full variable domain: EPEVTQTPSHQVTQMGQEVILRCVPISNHLYFYWYRQILGQKVEFLVSFYNNEISEKSEIFDDQFSVERPDGSNFTLKIRSTKLEDSAMYFCASSERWGGANTGELFFGEGSRLTVL.

The V and J genes are TRBV5-1 and TRBJ1-2. The length of the CDR3 is 13 residues. CDR1 is SGHRS and CDR2 is YFSETQ in the germline V gene. CDR3: CASSLRQADGYTF. Complete variable domain (other parts from reference TRBV5-1 and TRBJ1-2): KAGVTQTPRYLIKTRGQQVTLSCSPISGHRSVSWYQQTPGQGLQFLFEYFSETQRNKGNFPGRFSGRQFSNSRSEMNVSTLELGDSALYLCASSLRQADGYTFGSGTRLTVV.

This chain uses TRBV7-2 with TRBJ2-5; absent DNA, TCRdb's TRBD2 call cannot be checked. The germline gives CDR1 SGHTA, CDR2 FQGNSA. This CDR3 has 14 amino acids. The CDR3 reads CASSLGPSGRTQYF.

The CDR3 reads CASSQGGGRVEQFF. The chain has TRBV3-1 and TRBJ2-1; TCRdb's assignment of TRBD1 cannot be checked, as there is no DNA. Germline V CDR1 and CDR2: LGHDT, YNNKEL (reference sequence). The CDR3 is 14 residues long.